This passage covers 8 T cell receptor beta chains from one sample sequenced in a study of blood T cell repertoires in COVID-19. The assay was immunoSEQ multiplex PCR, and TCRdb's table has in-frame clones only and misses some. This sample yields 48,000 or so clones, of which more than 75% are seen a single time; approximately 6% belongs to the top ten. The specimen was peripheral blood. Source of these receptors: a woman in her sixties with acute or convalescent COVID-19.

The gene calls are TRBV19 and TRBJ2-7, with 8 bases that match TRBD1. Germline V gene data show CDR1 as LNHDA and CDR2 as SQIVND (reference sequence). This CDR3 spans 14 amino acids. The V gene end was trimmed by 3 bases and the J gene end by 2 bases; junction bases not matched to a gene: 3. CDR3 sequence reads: CASSIRQGPYEQYF. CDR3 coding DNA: TGTGCCAGTAGTATCCGACAGGGGCCCTACGAGCAGTACTTC.

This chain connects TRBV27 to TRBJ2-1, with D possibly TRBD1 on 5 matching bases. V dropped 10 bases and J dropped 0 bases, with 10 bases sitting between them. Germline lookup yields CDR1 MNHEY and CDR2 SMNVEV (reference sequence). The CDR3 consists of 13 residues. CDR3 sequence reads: CAIRQSSYNEQFF. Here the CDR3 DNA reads TGTGCCATCCGACAGAGCTCCTACAATGAGCAGTTCTTC.

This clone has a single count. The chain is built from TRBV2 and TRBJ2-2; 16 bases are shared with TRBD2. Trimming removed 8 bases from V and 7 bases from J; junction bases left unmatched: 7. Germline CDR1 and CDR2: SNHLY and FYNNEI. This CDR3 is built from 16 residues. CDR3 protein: CASQSGLAGGGGELFF. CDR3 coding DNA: TGTGCCAGCCAATCGGGACTAGCGGGAGGGGGCGGGGAGCTGTTTTTT. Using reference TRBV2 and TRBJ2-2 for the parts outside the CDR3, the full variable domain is EPEVTQTPSHQVTQMGQEVILRCVPISNHLYFYWYRQILGQKVEFLVSFYNNEISEKSEIFDDQFSVERPDGSNFTLKIRSTKLEDSAMYFCASQSGLAGGGGELFFGEGSRLTVL.

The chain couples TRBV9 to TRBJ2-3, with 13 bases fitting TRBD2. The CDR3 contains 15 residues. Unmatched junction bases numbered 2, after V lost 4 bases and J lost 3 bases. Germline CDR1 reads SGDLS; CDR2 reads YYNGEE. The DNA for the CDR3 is TGTGCCAGCAGCACTAGCGGGGGGGCGACAGATACGCAGTATTTT. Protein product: CASSTSGGATDTQYF.

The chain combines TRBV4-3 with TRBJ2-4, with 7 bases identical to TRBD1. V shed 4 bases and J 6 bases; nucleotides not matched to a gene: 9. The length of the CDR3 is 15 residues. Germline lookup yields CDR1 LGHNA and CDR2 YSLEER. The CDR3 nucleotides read TGCGCCAGCAGCCCGGACAGGAGGTTGTCAAACATTCAGTACTTC. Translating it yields CASSPDRRLSNIQYF.

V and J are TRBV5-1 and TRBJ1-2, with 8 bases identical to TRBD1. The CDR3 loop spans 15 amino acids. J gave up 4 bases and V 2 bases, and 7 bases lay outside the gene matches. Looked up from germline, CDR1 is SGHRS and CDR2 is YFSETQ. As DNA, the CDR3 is TGCGCCAGCAGCTTCGCCCCGACAGGGGCCTATGGCTACACCTTC. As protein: CASSFAPTGAYGYTF.

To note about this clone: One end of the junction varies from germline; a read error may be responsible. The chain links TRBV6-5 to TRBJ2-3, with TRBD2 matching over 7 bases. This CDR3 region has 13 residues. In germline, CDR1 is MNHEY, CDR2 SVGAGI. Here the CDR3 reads CASSQTSRDTQYF. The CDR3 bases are TGTGCCAGCAGTCAGACTAGCAGAGATACGCAGTATTTT.

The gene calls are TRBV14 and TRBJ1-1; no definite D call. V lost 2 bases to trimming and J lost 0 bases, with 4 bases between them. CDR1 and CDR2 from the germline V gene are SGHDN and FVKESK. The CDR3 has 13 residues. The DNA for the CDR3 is TGTGCCAGCAGCCAACATCTGAACACTGAAGCTTTCTTT. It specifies CASSQHLNTEAFF.